This is a list of T cell receptor beta chains from one sample in a study of T cell responses to AZD1222 COVID-19 vaccine. Repertoires were generated with immunoSEQ multiplex PCR, while TCRdb's copy carries only in-frame clones and drops some. Of under 300,000 clones listed, approximately 93% are singletons. The sample in question was peripheral blood, obtained on day 0 of AZD1222 vaccination. All receptors come from an adult in good health. Both conserved end residues are part of each CDR3.

j_call	v_call	cdr3_aa
TRBJ1-3	TRBV6-6	CASLKARNTIYF
TRBJ2-2	TRBV11-2	CASSSMISAGVNTGELFF
TRBJ2-1	TRBV7-2	CASSLGDRVRDEQFF
TRBJ2-7	TRBV28	CASRSGTAEQYF
TRBJ1-1	TRBV9	CASSVGDGTNTEAFF
TRBJ2-7	TRBV2	CASNRDSTYEQYF
TRBJ1-4	TRBV19	CASSPRGHPDEKLFF
TRBJ2-6	TRBV6-5	CATWSSGANVLTF
TRBJ1-3	TRBV19	CASSTRRGSSGNTIYF
TRBJ1-2	TRBV7-2	CASSLKGTDYGYTF
TRBJ1-5	TRBV18	CASNTGGHNQPQHF
TRBJ1-3	TRBV7-2	CASSSYNTIYF
TRBJ2-7	TRBV3-1/TRBV3-2	CASSLSSYEQYF
TRBJ1-4	TRBV9	CASSVGGHLGEKLFF
TRBJ1-6	TRBV4-2	CASSQDRGDRNSPLHF
TRBJ1-1	TRBV28	CASSFVLGKRGQGWDTEAFF
TRBJ2-1	TRBV2	CASRALIGSYNEQFF
TRBJ1-2	TRBV4-1	CASSLARTGGSFNYGYTF